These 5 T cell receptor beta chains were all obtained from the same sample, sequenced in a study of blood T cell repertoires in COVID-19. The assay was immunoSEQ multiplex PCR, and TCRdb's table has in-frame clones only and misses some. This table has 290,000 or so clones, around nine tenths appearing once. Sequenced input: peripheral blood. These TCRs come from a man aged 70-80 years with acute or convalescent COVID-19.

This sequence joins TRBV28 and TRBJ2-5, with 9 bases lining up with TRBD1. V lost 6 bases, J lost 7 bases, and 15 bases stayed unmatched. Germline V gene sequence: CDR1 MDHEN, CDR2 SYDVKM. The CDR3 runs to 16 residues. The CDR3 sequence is CASSPPGTGNMGTQYF. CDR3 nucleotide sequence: TGTGCCAGCAGCCCCCCGGGGACAGGGAATATGGGGACCCAGTACTTC.

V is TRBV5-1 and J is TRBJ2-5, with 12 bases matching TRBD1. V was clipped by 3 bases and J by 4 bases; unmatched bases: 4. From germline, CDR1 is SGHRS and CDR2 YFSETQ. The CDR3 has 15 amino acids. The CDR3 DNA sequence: TGCGCCAGCAGCTCCGGGACAGGGGGCGGAGAGACCCAGTACTTC. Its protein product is CASSSGTGGGETQYF.

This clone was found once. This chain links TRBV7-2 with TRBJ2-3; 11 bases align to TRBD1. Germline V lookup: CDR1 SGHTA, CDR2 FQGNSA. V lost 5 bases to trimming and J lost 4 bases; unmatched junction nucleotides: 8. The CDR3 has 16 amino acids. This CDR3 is CASSTRTGGAPDTQYF. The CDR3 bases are TGTGCCAGCAGCACCCGGACAGGGGGCGCACCAGATACGCAGTATTTT.

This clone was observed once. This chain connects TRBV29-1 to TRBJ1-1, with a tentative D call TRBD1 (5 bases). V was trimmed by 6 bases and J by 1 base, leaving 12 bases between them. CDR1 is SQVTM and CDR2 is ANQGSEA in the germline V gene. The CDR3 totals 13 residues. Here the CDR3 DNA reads TGCAGCGTGACCGTCGACAGGAACACTGAAGCTTTCTTT. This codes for CSVTVDRNTEAFF.

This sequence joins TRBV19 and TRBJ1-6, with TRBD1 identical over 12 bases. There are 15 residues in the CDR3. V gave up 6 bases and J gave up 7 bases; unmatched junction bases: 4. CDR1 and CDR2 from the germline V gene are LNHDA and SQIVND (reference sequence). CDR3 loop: CASSLGQGANSPLHF. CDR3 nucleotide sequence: TGTGCCAGTAGCCTGGGACAGGGGGCGAATTCACCCCTCCACTTT.